The present TCR beta chain was sequenced within a study of blood T cell repertoires in COVID-19. About the study: Samples came from the United States, Italy and Spain, spanning acute and convalescent COVID-19.

This clone was seen a few times. Only in-frame clones appear in the TCRdb table, and some are missing; sequencing was by immunoSEQ multiplex PCR. This table holds roughly 190,000 clones, 81% found once. CDR3 length equals 13 residues. Germline CDR1 is SNHLY and CDR2 is FYNNEI. The V gene lost 2 bases and the J gene lost 0 bases, with 4 bases spanning the gap. The TCR was taken from a woman aged 40-49 years with COVID-19, enrolled during active disease. The sequenced sample consisted of peripheral blood. V and J are TRBV2 and TRBJ1-1, with D unresolved. The CDR3 sequence is CASSEPMNTEAFF. The CDR3 bases are TGTGCCAGCAGTGAACCCATGAACACTGAAGCTTTCTTT.